This T cell receptor (beta chain) was captured by sequencing in a study of blood T cell repertoires in COVID-19. Study-wide context: T cells, B-cell-depleted T cells, or PBMCs supplied cDNA or gDNA.

Using immunoSEQ multiplex PCR, the repertoire was profiled, and TCRdb retains in-frame clones only, with some absent. The sample yields 200,000 to 300,000 clones, 92% seen once. The sequenced material came from peripheral blood. This receptor was taken from a man aged 25 to 40 with COVID-19, enrolled during active disease.

The CDR3 spells CASSYRLGGYEQYF. CDR3 bases: TGTGCCAGCAGTTACCGACTTGGTGGGTACGAGCAGTACTTC. The chain combines TRBV6-5 with TRBJ2-7; D unresolved. V dropped 2 bases and J dropped 4 bases, with 12 bases sitting between them. There are 14 residues in the CDR3. Germline V CDR1 and CDR2: MNHEY, SVGAGI.